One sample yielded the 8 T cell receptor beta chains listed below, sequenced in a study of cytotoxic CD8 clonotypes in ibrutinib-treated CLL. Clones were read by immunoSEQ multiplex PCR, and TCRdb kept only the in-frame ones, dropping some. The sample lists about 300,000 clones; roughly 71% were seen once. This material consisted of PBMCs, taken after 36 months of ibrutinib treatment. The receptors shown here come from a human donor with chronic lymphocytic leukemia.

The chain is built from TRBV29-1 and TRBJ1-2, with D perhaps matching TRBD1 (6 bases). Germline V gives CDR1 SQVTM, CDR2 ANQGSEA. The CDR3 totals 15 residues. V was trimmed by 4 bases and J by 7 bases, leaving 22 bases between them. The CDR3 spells CSVGTRGRGMAGYTF. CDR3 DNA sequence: TGCAGCGTTGGTACGAGGGGCAGGGGAATGGCTGGCTACACCTTC.

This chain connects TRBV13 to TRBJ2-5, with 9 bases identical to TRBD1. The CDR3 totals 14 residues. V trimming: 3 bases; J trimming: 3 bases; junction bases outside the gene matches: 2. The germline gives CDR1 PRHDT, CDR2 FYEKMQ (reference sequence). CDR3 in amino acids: CASSLGDREETQYF. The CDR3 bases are TGTGCCAGCAGCTTGGGGGACAGGGAAGAGACCCAGTACTTC.

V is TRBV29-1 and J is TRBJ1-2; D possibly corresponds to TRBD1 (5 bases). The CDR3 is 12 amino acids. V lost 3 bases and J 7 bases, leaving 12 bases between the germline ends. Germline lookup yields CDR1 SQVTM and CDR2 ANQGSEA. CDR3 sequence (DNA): TGCAGCGTTGAGTTGGGACTTGGTGGCTACACCTTC. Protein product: CSVELGLGGYTF. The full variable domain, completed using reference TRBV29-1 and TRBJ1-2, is SAVISQKPSRDICQRGTSLTIQCQVDSQVTMMFWYRQQPGQSLTLIATANQGSEATYESGFVIDKFPISRPNLTFSTLTVSNMSPEDSSIYLCSVELGLGGYTFGSGTRLTVV.

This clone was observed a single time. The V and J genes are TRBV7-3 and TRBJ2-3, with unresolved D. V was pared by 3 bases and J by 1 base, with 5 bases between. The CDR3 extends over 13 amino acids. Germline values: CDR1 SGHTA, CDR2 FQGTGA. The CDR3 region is CASSFRGTDTQYF. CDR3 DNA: TGTGCCAGCAGCTTTCGGGGCACAGATACGCAGTATTTT.

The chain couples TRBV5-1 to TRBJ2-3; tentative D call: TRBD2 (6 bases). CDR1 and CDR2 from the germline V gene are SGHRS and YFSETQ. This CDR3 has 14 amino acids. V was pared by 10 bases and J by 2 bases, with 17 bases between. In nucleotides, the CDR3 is TGCGCCTCCAGGTGGTGGGAGGACACAGATACGCAGTATTTT. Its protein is CASRWWEDTDTQYF.

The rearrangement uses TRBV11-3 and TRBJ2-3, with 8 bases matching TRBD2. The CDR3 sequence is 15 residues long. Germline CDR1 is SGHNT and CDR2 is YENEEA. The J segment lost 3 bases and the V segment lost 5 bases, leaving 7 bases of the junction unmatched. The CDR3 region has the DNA TGTGCCAGCAGCATGGGACTAGGTAAAACAGATACGCAGTATTTT. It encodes CASSMGLGKTDTQYF. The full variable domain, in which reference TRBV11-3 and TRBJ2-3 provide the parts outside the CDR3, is EAGVVQSPRYKIIEKKQPVAFWCNPISGHNTLYWYLQNLGQGPELLIRYENEEAVDDSQLPKDRFSAERLKGVDSTLKIQPAELGDSAVYLCASSMGLGKTDTQYFGPGTRLTVL.

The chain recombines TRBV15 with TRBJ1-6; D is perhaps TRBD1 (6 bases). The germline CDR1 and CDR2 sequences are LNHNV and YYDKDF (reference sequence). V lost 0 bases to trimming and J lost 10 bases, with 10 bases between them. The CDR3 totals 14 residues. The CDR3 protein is CATSRDRGTSPLHF. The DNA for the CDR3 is TGTGCCACCAGCAGAGATAGGGGGACCTCACCCCTCCACTTT.

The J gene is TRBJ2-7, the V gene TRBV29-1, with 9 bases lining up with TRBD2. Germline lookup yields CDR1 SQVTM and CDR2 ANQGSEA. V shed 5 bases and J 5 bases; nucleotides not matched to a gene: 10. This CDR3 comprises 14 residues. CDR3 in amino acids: CSVLAGVLSHEQYF. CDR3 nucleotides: TGCAGCGTTTTAGCGGGAGTATTGTCCCACGAGCAGTACTTC.